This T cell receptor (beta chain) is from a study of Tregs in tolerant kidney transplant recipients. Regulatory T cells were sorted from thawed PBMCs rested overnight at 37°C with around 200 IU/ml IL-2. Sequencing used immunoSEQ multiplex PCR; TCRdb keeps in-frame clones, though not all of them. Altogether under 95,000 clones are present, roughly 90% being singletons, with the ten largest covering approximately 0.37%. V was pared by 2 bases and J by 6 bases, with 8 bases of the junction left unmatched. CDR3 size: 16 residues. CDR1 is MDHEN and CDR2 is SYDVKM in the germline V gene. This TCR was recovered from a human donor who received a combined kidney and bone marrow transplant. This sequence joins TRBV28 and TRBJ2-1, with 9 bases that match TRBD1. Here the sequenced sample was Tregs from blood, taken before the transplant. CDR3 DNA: TGTGCCAGCAGTTTAATTAAGGGACAGGGCAGCAATGAGCAGTTCTTC. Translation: CASSLIKGQGSNEQFF.